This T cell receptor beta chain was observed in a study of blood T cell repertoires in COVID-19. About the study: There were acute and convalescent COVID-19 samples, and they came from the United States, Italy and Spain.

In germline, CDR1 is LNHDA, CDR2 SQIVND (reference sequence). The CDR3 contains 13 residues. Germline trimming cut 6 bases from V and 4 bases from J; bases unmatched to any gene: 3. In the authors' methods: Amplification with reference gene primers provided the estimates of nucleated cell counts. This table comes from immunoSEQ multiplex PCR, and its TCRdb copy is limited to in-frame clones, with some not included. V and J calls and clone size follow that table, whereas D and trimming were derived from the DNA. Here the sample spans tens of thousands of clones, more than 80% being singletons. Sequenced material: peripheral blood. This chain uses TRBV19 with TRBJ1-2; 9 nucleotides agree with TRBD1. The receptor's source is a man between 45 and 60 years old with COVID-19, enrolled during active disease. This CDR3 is CASSDRGIYGYTF. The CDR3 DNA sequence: TGTGCCAGTAGCGACAGGGGGATCTATGGCTACACCTTC.